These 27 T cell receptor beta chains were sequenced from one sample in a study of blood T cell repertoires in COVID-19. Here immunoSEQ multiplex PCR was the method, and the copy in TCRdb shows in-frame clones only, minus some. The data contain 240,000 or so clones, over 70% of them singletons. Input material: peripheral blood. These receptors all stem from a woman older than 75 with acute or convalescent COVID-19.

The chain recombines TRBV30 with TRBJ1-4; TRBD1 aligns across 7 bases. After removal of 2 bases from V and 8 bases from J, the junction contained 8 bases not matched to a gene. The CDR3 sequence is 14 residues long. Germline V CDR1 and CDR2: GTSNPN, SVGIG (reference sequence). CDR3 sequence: CAWSPVRGNEKLFF. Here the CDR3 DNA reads TGTGCCTGGAGTCCTGTCAGGGGGAACGAAAAACTGTTTTTT.

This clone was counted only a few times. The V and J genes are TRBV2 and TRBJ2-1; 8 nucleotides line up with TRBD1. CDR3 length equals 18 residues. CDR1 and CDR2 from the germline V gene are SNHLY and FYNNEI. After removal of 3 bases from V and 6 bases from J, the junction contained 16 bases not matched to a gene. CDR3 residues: CASSDRPGQALGGNEQFF. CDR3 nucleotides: TGTGCCAGCAGTGACCGTCCGGGACAGGCTTTAGGAGGCAATGAGCAGTTCTTC.

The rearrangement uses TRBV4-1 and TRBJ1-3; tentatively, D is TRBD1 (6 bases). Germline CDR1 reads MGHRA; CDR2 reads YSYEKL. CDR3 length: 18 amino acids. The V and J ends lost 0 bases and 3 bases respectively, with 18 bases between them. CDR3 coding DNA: TGCGCCAGCAGCCAAGAGGCTACAAGCGGGGGGCGTGGAAACACCATATATTTT. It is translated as CASSQEATSGGRGNTIYF.

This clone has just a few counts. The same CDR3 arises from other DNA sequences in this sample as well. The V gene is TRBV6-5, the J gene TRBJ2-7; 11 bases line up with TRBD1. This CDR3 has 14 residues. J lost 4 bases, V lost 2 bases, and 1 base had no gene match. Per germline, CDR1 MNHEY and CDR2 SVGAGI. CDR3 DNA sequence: TGTGCCAGCAGTTACCGGGACAGGGGGTACGAGCAGTACTTC. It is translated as CASSYRDRGYEQYF.

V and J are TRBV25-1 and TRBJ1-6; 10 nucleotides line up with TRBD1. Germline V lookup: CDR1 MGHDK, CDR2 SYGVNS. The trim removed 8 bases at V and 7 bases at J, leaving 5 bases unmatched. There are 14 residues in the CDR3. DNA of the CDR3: TGTGCCAGCGGGGGACAGGGGAGCAATTCACCCCTCCACTTT. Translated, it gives CASGGQGSNSPLHF. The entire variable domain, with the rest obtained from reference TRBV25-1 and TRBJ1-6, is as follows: EADIYQTPRYLVIGTGKKITLECSQTMGHDKMYWYQQDPGMELHLIHYSYGVNSTEKGDLSSESTVSRIRTEHFPLTLESARPSHTSQYLCASGGQGSNSPLHFGNGTRLTVT.

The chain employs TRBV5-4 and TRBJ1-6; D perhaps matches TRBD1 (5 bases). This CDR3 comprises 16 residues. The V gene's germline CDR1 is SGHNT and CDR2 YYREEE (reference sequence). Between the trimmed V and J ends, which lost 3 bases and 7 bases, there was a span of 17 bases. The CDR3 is CASSSTLQASNSPLHF. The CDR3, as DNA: TGTGCCAGCAGCTCTACACTACAGGCTTCAAATTCACCCCTCCACTTT. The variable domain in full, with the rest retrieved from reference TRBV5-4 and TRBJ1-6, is ETGVTQSPTHLIKTRGQQVTLRCSSQSGHNTVSWYQQALGQGPQFIFQYYREEENGRGNFPPRFSGLQFPNYSSELNVNALELDDSALYLCASSSTLQASNSPLHFGNGTRLTVT.

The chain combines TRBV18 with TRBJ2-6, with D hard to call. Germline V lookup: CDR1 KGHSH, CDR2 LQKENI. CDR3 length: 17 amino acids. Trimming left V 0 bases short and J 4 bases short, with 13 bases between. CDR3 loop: CASSPPTPTGGANVLTF. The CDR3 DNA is TGTGCCAGCTCACCACCGACGCCAACCGGGGGGGCCAACGTCCTGACTTTC.

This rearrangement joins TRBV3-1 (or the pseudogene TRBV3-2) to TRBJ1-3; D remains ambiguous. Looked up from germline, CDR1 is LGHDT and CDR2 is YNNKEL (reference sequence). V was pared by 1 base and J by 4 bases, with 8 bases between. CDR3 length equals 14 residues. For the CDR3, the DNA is TGTGCCAGCAGCCAAGGACTGGCAGGAAACACCATATATTTT. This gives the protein CASSQGLAGNTIYF.

CDR3 amino acids: CASSQVPRDTIYF. CDR3 in DNA: TGTGCCAGCAGCCAGGTTCCGCGGGACACCATATATTTT. J is TRBJ1-3 and V is TRBV3-1 (or the pseudogene TRBV3-2); D remains ambiguous. Trimming pared 3 bases from V and 8 bases from J, leaving 11 bases between. CDR3 size: 13 residues. From germline, CDR1 is LGHDT and CDR2 YNNKEL (reference sequence).

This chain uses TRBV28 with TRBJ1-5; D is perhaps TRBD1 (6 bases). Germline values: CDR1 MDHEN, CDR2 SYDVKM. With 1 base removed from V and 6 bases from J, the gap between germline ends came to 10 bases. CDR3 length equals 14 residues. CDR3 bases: TGTGCCAGCAGTTTATTTAGGGGGGGTCAGCCCCAGCATTTT. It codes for CASSLFRGGQPQHF.

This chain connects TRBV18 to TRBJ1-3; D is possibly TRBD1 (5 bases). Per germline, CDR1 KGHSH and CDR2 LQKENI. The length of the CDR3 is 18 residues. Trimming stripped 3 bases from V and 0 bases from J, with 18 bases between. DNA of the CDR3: TGTGCCAGCTCACCGGGACTGTCATCCCCAACCTCTGGAAACACCATATATTTT. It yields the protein CASSPGLSSPTSGNTIYF. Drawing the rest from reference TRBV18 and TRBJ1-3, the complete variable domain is NAGVMQNPRHLVRRRGQEARLRCSPMKGHSHVYWYRQLPEEGLKFMVYLQKENIIDESGMPKERFSAEFPKEGPSILRIQQVVRGDSAAYFCASSPGLSSPTSGNTIYFGEGSWLTVV.

The CDR3 DNA sequence: TGTGCCAGCAGCCAAGGCGGGACCGGACTAGCGGGGGGGCAGGGGGAGCTGTTTTTT. This encodes CASSQGGTGLAGGQGELFF. The chain couples TRBV3-1 (or the pseudogene TRBV3-2) to TRBJ2-2; TRBD2 agrees at 15 bases. The CDR3 has 19 residues. J gave up 8 bases and V 1 base, and 11 bases lay outside the gene matches. The germline CDR1 and CDR2 sequences are LGHDT and YNNKEL (reference sequence).

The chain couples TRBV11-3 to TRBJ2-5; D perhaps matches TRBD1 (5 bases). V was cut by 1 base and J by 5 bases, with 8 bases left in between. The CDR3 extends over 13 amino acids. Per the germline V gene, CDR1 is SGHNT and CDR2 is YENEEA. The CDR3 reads CASSLGQGETQYF. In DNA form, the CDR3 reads TGTGCCAGCAGCTTAGGGCAGGGTGAGACCCAGTACTTC.

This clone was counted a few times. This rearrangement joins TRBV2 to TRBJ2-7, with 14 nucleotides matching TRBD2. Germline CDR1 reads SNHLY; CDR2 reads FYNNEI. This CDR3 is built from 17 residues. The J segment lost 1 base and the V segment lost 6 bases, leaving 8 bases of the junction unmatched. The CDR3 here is CASSLTSGRAASYEQYF. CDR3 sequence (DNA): TGTGCCAGCAGCTTGACTAGCGGGAGGGCAGCATCCTACGAGCAGTACTTC.

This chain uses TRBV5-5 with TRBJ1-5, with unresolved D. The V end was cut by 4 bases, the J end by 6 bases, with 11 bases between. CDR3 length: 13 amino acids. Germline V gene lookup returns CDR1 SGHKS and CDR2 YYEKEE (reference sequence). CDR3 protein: CASSAALSQPQHF. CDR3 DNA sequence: TGTGCCAGCAGCGCGGCCCTTAGTCAGCCCCAGCATTTT.

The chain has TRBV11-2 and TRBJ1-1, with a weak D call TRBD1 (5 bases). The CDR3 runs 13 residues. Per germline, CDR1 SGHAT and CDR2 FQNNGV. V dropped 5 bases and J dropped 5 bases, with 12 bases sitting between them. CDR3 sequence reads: CASSPKGRTEAFF. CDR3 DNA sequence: TGTGCCAGCAGCCCTAAGGGGAGGACTGAAGCTTTCTTT.

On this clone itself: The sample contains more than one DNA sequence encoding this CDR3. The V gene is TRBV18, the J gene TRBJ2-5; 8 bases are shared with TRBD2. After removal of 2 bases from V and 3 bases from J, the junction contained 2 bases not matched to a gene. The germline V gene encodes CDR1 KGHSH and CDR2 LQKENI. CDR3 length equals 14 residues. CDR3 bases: TGTGCCAGCTCACCAACTAGCGGCGAAGAGACCCAGTACTTC. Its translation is CASSPTSGEETQYF.

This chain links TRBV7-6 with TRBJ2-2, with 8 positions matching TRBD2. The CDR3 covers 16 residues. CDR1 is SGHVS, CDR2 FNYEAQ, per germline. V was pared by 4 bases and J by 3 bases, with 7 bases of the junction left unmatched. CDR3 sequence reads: CASSSRAAGDTGELFF. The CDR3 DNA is TGTGCCAGCAGCTCCCGGGCAGCGGGAGACACCGGGGAGCTGTTTTTT.

CDR3 in amino acids: CATSRGGSYNEQFF. The CDR3 bases are TGTGCCACCAGCAGAGGAGGCAGTTACAATGAGCAGTTCTTC. The chain has TRBV15 and TRBJ2-1, with no clear D. The V end was cut by 1 base, the J end by 4 bases, with 8 bases between. CDR3 length: 14 amino acids. Germline CDR1 and CDR2: LNHNV and YYDKDF (reference sequence). The complete variable domain, with remaining parts taken from reference TRBV15 and TRBJ2-1, reads DAMVIQNPRYQVTQFGKPVTLSCSQTLNHNVMYWYQQKSSQAPKLLFHYYDKDFNNEADTPDNFQSRRPNTSFCFLDIRSPGLGDTAMYLCATSRGGSYNEQFFGPGTRLTVL.

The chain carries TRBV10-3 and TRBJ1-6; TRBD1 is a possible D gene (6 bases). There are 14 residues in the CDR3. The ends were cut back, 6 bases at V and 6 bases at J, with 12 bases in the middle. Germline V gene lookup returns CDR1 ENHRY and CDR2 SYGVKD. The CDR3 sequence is CAIRSGQPNSPLHF. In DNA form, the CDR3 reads TGTGCCATCAGATCGGGACAACCTAATTCACCCCTCCACTTT.

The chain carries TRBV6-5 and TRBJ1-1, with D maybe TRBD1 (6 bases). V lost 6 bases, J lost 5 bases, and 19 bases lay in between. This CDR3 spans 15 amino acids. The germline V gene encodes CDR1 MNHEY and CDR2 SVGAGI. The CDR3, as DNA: TGTGCCAGCAGACCCGAGGGGGGGGTAGAAACTGAAGCTTTCTTT. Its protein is CASRPEGGVETEAFF.

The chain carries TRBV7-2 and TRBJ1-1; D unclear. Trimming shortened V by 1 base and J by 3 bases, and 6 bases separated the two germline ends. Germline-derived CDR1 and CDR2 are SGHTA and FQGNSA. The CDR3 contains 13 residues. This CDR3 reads CASSLERYTEAFF. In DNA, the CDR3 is TGTGCCAGCAGCTTAGAACGGTACACTGAAGCTTTCTTT. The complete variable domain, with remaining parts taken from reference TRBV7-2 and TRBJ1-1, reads GAGVSQSPSNKVTEKGKDVELRCDPISGHTALYWYRQSLGQGLEFLIYFQGNSAPDKSGLPSDRFSAERTGGSVSTLTIQRTQQEDSAVYLCASSLERYTEAFFGQGTRLTVV.

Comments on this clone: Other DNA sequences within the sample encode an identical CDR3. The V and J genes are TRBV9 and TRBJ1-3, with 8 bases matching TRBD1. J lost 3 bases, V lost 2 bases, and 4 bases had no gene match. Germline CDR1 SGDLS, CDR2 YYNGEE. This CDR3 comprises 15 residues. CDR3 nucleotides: TGTGCCAGCAGCGTGGGCAGGGGGCTTGGAAACACCATATATTTT. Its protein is CASSVGRGLGNTIYF.

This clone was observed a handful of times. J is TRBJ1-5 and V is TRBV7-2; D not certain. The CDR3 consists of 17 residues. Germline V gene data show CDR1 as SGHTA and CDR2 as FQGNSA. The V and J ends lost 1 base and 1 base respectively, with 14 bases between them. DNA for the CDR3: TGTGCCAGCAGCTTAGTGGCAGCCTCGGGAAGCAATCAGCCCCAGCATTTT. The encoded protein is CASSLVAASGSNQPQHF.

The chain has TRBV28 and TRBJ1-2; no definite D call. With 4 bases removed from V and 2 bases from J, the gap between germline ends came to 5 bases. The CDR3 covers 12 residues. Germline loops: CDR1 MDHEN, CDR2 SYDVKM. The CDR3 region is CASSWENYGYTF. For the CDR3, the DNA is TGTGCCAGCAGTTGGGAGAACTATGGCTACACCTTC.

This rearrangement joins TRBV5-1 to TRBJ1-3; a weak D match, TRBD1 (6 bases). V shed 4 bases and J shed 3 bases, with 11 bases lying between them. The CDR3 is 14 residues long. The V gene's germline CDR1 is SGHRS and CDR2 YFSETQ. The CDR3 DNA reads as TGCGCCAGCAGCCCCACAGGGCGTGGAAACACCATATATTTT. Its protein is CASSPTGRGNTIYF.

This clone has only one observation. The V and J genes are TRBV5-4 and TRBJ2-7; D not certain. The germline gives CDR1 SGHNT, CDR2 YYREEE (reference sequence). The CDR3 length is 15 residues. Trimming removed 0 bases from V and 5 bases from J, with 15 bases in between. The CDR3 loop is CASSLGGSRWDEQYF. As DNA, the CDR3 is TGTGCCAGCAGCTTGGGAGGCTCCCGCTGGGACGAGCAGTACTTC.